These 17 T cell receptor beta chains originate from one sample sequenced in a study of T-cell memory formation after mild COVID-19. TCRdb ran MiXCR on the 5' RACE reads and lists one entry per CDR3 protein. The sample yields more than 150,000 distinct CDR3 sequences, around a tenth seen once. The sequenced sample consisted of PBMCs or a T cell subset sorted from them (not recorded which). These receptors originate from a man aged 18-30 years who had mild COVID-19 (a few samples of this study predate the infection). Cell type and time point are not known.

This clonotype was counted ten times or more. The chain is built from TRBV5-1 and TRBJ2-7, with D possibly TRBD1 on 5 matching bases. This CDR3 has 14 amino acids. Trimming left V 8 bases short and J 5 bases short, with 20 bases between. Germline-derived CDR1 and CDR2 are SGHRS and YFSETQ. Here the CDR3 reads CASGNDSPPDEQYF. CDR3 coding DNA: TGCGCCAGTGGAAATGACAGCCCGCCTGACGAGCAGTACTTC. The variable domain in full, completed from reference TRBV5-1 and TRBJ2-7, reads KAGVTQTPRYLIKTRGQQVTLSCSPISGHRSVSWYQQTPGQGLQFLFEYFSETQRNKGNFPGRFSGRQFSNSRSEMNVSTLELGDSALYLCASGNDSPPDEQYFGPGTRLTVT.

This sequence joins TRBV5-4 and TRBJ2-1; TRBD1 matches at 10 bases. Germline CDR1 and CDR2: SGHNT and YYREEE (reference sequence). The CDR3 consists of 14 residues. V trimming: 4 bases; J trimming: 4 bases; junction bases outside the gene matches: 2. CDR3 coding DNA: TGTGCCAGCAGCGGGGGACAGGGGTACAATGAGCAGTTCTTC. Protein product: CASSGGQGYNEQFF.

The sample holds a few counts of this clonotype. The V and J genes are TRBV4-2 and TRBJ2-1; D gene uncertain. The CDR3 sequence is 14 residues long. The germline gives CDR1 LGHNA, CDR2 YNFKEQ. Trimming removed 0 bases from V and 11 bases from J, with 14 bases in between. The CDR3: CASSQDGVRLQQFF. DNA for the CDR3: TGTGCCAGCAGCCAAGATGGGGTGCGGCTACAGCAGTTCTTC.

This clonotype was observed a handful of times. The CDR3 coding sequence is TGTGCCAGCAGCCGCACCCGGGACAGAGCAGGAAACACCATATATTTT. Its protein is CASSRTRDRAGNTIYF. This chain uses TRBV13 with TRBJ1-3, with 7 bases identical to TRBD1. Germline V gene sequence: CDR1 PRHDT, CDR2 FYEKMQ (reference sequence). The CDR3 has 16 amino acids. V lost 5 bases, J lost 4 bases, and 11 bases stayed unmatched. Full variable domain (outside the CDR3, taken from reference TRBV13 and TRBJ1-3): AAGVIQSPRHLIKEKRETATLKCYPIPRHDTVYWYQQGPGQDPQFLISFYEKMQSDKGSIPDRFSAQQFSDYHSELNMSSLELGDSALYFCASSRTRDRAGNTIYFGEGSWLTVV.

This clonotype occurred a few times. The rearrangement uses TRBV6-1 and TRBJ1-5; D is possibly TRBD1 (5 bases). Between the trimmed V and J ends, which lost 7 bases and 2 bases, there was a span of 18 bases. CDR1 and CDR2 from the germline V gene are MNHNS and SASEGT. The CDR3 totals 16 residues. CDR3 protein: CASMGRALDRNQPQHF. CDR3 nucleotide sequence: TGTGCCAGCATGGGCAGGGCCCTCGATCGCAATCAGCCCCAGCATTTT.

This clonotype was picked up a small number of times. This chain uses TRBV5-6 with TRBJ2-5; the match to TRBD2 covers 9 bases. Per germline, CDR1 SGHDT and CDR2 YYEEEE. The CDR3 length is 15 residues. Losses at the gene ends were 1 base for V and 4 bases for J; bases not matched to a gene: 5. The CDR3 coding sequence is TGTGCCAGCAGCTTGAGGCTAGCGGGGCGAGAGACCCAGTACTTC. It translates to CASSLRLAGRETQYF.

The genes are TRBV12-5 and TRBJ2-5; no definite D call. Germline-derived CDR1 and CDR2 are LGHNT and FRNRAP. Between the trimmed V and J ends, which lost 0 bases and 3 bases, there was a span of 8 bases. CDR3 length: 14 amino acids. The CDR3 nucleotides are TGTGCTAGTGGTTTGGTACCTGGGGAAGAGACCCAGTACTTC. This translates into CASGLVPGEETQYF.

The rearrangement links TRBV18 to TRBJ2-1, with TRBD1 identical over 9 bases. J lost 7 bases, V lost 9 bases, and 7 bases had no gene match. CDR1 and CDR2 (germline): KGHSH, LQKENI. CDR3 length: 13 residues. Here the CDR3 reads CASRTGAGNEQFF. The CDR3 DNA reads TGTGCCAGTCGGACAGGGGCGGGTAATGAGCAGTTCTTC.

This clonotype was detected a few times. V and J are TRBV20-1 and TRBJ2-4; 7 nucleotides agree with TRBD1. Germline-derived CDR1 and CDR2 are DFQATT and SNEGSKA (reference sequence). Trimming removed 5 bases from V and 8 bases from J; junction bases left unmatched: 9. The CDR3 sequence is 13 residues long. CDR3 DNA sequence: TGCAGTGCTTTACCGACAGGGCGGTACATTCAGTACTTC. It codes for CSALPTGRYIQYF.

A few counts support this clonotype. The CDR3 protein is CASSPVGPGYTF. In DNA form, the CDR3 reads TGTGCCAGCAGCCCCGTCGGACCTGGCTACACCTTC. The chain joins TRBV7-8 to TRBJ1-2; no firm D call. V was clipped by 5 bases and J by 7 bases, with 11 bases between them. CDR1 SGHVS and CDR2 FQNEAQ come from the germline V gene. CDR3 length: 12 residues.

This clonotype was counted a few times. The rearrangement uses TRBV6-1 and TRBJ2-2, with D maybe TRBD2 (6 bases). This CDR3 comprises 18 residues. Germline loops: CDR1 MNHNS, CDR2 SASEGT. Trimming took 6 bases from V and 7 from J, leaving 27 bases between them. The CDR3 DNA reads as TGTGCCAGCAGCGAGGAGGGGTTGGGAGTTTTTTCCGTCGGGGAGCTGTTTTTT. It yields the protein CASSEEGLGVFSVGELFF.

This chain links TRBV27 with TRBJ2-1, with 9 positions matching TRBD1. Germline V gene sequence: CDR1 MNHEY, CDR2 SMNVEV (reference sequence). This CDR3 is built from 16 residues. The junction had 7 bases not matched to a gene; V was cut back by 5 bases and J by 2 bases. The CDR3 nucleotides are TGTGCCAGCAGTCGGGGACAGGGTAGTCCCTACAATGAGCAGTTCTTC. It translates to CASSRGQGSPYNEQFF.

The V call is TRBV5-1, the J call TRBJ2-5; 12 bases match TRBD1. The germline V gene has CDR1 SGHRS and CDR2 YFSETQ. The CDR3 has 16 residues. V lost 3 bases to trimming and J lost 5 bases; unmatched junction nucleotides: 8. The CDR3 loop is CASSSLGTGGEETQYF. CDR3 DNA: TGCGCCAGCAGCTCGCTAGGGACAGGGGGCGAGGAGACCCAGTACTTC.

CDR3 sequence (DNA): TGCAGTGCTAGGGACAGGGGGGGCGAGCAGTACTTC. Its translation is CSARDRGGEQYF. V usage is TRBV20-1 and J usage is TRBJ2-7; 10 bases align to TRBD1. CDR1 is DFQATT, CDR2 SNEGSKA, per germline (reference sequence). CDR3 length: 12 residues. V dropped 3 bases and J dropped 6; count of bases not matched to a gene: 2.

CDR3 residues: CASSSLSGEQYV. The CDR3 DNA reads TGTGCCAGCAGTTCCCTTAGCGGCGAGCAGTACGTC. The chain carries TRBV27 and TRBJ2-7, with D perhaps TRBD2 (6 bases). Trimming removed 4 bases from V and 6 bases from J, with 10 bases in between. Per the germline V gene, CDR1 is MNHEY and CDR2 is SMNVEV (reference sequence). CDR3 length: 12 amino acids.

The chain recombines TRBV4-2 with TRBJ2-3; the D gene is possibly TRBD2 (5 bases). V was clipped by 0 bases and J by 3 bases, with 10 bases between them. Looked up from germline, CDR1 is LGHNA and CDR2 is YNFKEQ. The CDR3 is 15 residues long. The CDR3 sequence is CASSQEPSGTDTQYF. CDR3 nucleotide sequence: TGTGCCAGCAGCCAAGAACCTTCGGGGACAGATACGCAGTATTTT.

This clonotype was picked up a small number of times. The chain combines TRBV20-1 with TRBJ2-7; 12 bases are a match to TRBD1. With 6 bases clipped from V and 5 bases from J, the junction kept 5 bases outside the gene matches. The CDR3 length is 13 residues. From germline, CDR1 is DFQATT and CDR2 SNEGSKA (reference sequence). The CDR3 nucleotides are TGCAGTGCAGGGACAGGGGGCCTCAACGAGCAGTACTTC. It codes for CSAGTGGLNEQYF.